A selection of T cell receptor beta chains follows, all from one sample in a study of cytomegalovirus exposure and HLA in healthy donors. Assay: immunoSEQ multiplex PCR; the TCRdb copy retains only in-frame clones and omits some. The sample shows 200,000 to 300,000 clones, approximately 86% of them seen only once. What was sequenced was PBMCs. The receptors come from a woman between 25 and 40 years old in good health and CMV-seropositive. Both conserved end residues are part of each CDR3. A D gene is named only where the DNA matches it firmly. Not every row has a clone size; where given, it reads once, few, many or a size class.

j_gene: TRBJ2-1; abundance: -; len: 15; d_gene: -; v_gene: TRBV6-4; CDR3nt: TGTGCCAGCAGTCCAGGCGGGAACATGGTGAATGAGCAGTTCTTC; CDR3aa: CASSPGGNMVNEQFF
j_gene: TRBJ2-1; abundance: -; len: 12; d_gene: TRBD1; v_gene: TRBV6-1; CDR3nt: TGTGCCAGCAGTGGACAGGGCGGAGAGCAGTTCTTC; CDR3aa: CASSGQGGEQFF
j_gene: TRBJ2-3; abundance: -; len: 14; d_gene: -; v_gene: TRBV10-1; CDR3nt: TGCGCCAGCAGTGGAGGATTATACACAGATACGCAGTATTTT; CDR3aa: CASSGGLYTDTQYF
j_gene: TRBJ1-4; abundance: -; len: 15; d_gene: -; v_gene: TRBV28; CDR3nt: TGTGCCAGCAGTTTCAGTGGTGCAACTAATGAAAAACTGTTTTTT; CDR3aa: CASSFSGATNEKLFF
j_gene: TRBJ2-1; abundance: -; len: 16; d_gene: TRBD2; v_gene: TRBV6-6; CDR3nt: TGTGCCAGCAGTTACCGGGGACTAGCGGGATACAATGAGCAGTTCTTC; CDR3aa: CASSYRGLAGYNEQFF
j_gene: TRBJ2-2; abundance: -; len: 13; d_gene: -; v_gene: TRBV28; CDR3nt: TGTGCCAGCAGGTCCTCTAACACCGGGGAGCTGTTTTTT; CDR3aa: CASRSSNTGELFF
j_gene: TRBJ2-2; abundance: -; len: 17; d_gene: TRBD1; v_gene: TRBV14; CDR3nt: TGTGCCAGCAGCCATCGAAAGGGGGCGGCGTTCACCGGGGAGCTGTTTTTT; CDR3aa: CASSHRKGAAFTGELFF
j_gene: TRBJ2-3; abundance: once; len: 15; d_gene: -; v_gene: TRBV6-5; CDR3nt: TGTGCCAGCAGTTACTCGATAAGCGTTCCAGATACGCAGTATTTT; CDR3aa: CASSYSISVPDTQYF
j_gene: TRBJ1-3; abundance: -; len: 17; d_gene: -; v_gene: TRBV30; CDR3nt: TGTGCCTGGAGTGTGTCCCCTCAGGGGCTCTTTGGAAACACCATATATTTT; CDR3aa: CAWSVSPQGLFGNTIYF
j_gene: TRBJ2-2; abundance: once; len: 17; d_gene: TRBD1; v_gene: TRBV18; CDR3nt: TGTGCCAGCTCCCCCGAACCGGGACAGGGGAGGCCCGGGGAGCTGTTTTTT; CDR3aa: CASSPEPGQGRPGELFF
j_gene: TRBJ1-1; abundance: -; len: 16; d_gene: -; v_gene: TRBV7-8; CDR3nt: TGTGCCAGCAGCCCCCCGGCGGGTCCCATGAACACTGAAGCTTTCTTT; CDR3aa: CASSPPAGPMNTEAFF
j_gene: TRBJ2-5; abundance: -; len: 17; d_gene: TRBD2; v_gene: TRBV5-8; CDR3nt: TGTGCCAGCAGCCCGGCGGGATTTGCGGGAGGTACGGAGACCCAGTACTTC; CDR3aa: CASSPAGFAGGTETQYF
j_gene: TRBJ1-2; abundance: -; len: 14; d_gene: -; v_gene: TRBV28; CDR3nt: TGTGCCAGCAGTTTAAGTATGGCGGGGCATGGCTACACCTTC; CDR3aa: CASSLSMAGHGYTF
j_gene: TRBJ2-7; abundance: few; len: 11; d_gene: -; v_gene: TRBV11-2; CDR3nt: TGTGCCAGCAGCCGCGGCTACGAGCAGTACTTC; CDR3aa: CASSRGYEQYF
j_gene: TRBJ2-2; abundance: -; len: 14; d_gene: -; v_gene: TRBV2; CDR3nt: TGTGCCAGCAGGACAGCTATGAACACCGGGGAGCTGTTTTTT; CDR3aa: CASRTAMNTGELFF
j_gene: TRBJ1-2; abundance: -; len: 16; d_gene: -; v_gene: TRBV7-9; CDR3nt: TGTGCCAGCAGCTTAGGGGTGGGGGGGTTGGAGTATGGCTACACCTTC; CDR3aa: CASSLGVGGLEYGYTF